A single sample gave rise to the 23 T cell receptor beta chains below, sequenced in a study of T cell responses to AZD1222 COVID-19 vaccine (dated by TCRdb to the early 2020s). The time point label of this sample denotes: about 28 days (+/-7) after the second vaccine dose. Libraries came from the immunoSEQ multiplex PCR assay. Imported from immuneACCESS, the table was reduced by TCRdb to in-frame sequences with V and J called. These copies leave out some clones; in studies compared against another copy, an unresolved V gene accounts for under half, and the cause of the remainder is not known. The sample data list tens of thousands of clones, and roughly 86% of these were observed just once. 6.5% to 8.5% of the sample lies in the top ten. The sequences come from peripheral blood, collected 28 days after the second AZD1222 dose. These receptors all stem from an adult who received the AZD1222 COVID-19 vaccine.

The genes are TRBV11-2 and TRBJ2-7; 13 bases match TRBD2. CDR3 length: 15 residues. In germline, CDR1 is SGHAT, CDR2 FQNNGV. V shed 5 bases and J 4 bases; nucleotides not matched to a gene: 5. CDR3 DNA sequence: TGTGCCAGCAGCCTACTAGCGGGAGGGTTGTACGAGCAGTACTTC. Translating gives CASSLLAGGLYEQYF.

V is TRBV27 and J is TRBJ1-2; TRBD1 aligns across 8 bases. CDR1 and CDR2 from the germline V gene are MNHEY and SMNVEV (reference sequence). Unmatched junction bases numbered 6, after V lost 5 bases and J lost 4 bases. There are 14 residues in the CDR3. CDR3: CASSTTGTGYGYTF. The CDR3 bases are TGTGCCAGCAGTACCACCGGGACAGGCTATGGCTACACCTTC.

The chain is built from TRBV5-6 and TRBJ2-1, with a possible D match to TRBD2 (5 bases). The V gene's germline CDR1 is SGHDT and CDR2 YYEEEE. CDR3 length equals 15 residues. With 3 bases removed from V and 5 bases from J, the gap between germline ends came to 15 bases. Here the CDR3 reads CASSWKLVLNNEQFF. In DNA, the CDR3 is TGTGCCAGCAGCTGGAAACTAGTTCTAAACAATGAGCAGTTCTTC.

This rearrangement joins TRBV12-3 or TRBV12-4 to TRBJ1-2; TRBD1 is a possible D gene (5 bases). The V end lost 3 bases, the J end lost 8 bases, and 13 bases lay between the germline ends. The CDR3 spans 13 residues. CDR3 protein: CASSFDSSSGYTF. The CDR3 DNA is TGTGCCAGCAGTTTCGACAGTAGTTCCGGCTACACCTTC.

This sequence joins TRBV14 and TRBJ1-5, with D tentatively TRBD1 (5 bases). This CDR3 is built from 14 residues. V was clipped by 4 bases and J by 2 bases, with 9 bases between them. Germline lookup yields CDR1 SGHDN and CDR2 FVKESK. CDR3 bases: TGTGCCAGCAGCCCCTTGGGGGGCAATCAGCCCCAGCATTTT. Its translation: CASSPLGGNQPQHF.

This clone is medium-sized (0.01 to 0.1%). The J gene is TRBJ1-1, the V gene TRBV4-3, with unresolved D. This CDR3 comprises 16 residues. The V end lost 1 base, the J end lost 7 bases, and 19 bases lay between the germline ends. Per germline, CDR1 LGHNA and CDR2 YSLEER. DNA of the CDR3: TGCGCCAGCAGCCAAGCGCTTGGTTCTACGGGGAATGAAGCTTTCTTT. Its translation: CASSQALGSTGNEAFF.

The V call is TRBV13, the J call TRBJ2-1; 13 bases map to TRBD2. This CDR3 is built from 15 residues. Germline CDR1 is PRHDT and CDR2 is FYEKMQ (reference sequence). Trimming took 4 bases from V and 7 from J; bases not matched to a gene: 4. The CDR3 DNA reads as TGTGCCAGCAGCTGGGGACTAGCGGGACCTAATGAGCAGTTCTTC. Translated: CASSWGLAGPNEQFF.

J is TRBJ2-1 and V is TRBV6-5, with 10 bases identical to TRBD2. V dropped 8 bases and J dropped 7; count of bases not matched to a gene: 11. CDR1 is MNHEY, CDR2 SVGAGI, per germline. The CDR3 spans 15 residues. As DNA, the CDR3 is TGTGCCAGCCTCCCTCAGGCTAGCGGGAGTAATGAGCAGTTCTTC. Amino acid sequence: CASLPQASGSNEQFF.

The DNA for the CDR3 is TGTGCCAGCAGCCATGGGCCCATCTATGGCTACACCTTC. Protein sequence: CASSHGPIYGYTF. The chain joins TRBV4-2 to TRBJ1-2; D gene uncertain. The CDR3 contains 13 residues. The germline V and J ends were trimmed by 3 bases and 4 bases, with 9 bases remaining between them. The germline V gene has CDR1 LGHNA and CDR2 YNFKEQ.

The V and J genes are TRBV23-1 and TRBJ1-5; D not certain. TRBV23-1 is designated an ORF whose function remains uncertain. V dropped 4 bases and J dropped 3 bases, with 10 bases sitting between them. The CDR3 loop spans 14 amino acids. The CDR3 here is CASSRGQINQPQHF. The CDR3, as DNA: TGCGCCAGCAGTCGAGGTCAGATCAATCAGCCCCAGCATTTT.

The CDR3 DNA reads TGTGCCAGCAGCTTAGAGTTTACCGGGACAGGGTACAATGAGCAGTTCTTC. Translated: CASSLEFTGTGYNEQFF. The rearrangement joins TRBV7-2 to TRBJ2-1; 9 bases match TRBD1. CDR1 SGHTA and CDR2 FQGNSA come from the germline V gene. Unmatched junction bases numbered 8, after V lost 1 base and J lost 4 bases. The CDR3 runs to 17 residues.

The CDR3 here is CASSLAPGGGVEKLFF. CDR3 sequence (DNA): TGCGCCAGCAGCTTGGCCCCAGGGGGCGGGGTTGAAAAACTGTTTTTT. The rearrangement joins TRBV5-1 to TRBJ1-4; TRBD1 agrees at 8 bases. V lost 0 bases to trimming and J lost 7 bases; unmatched junction nucleotides: 8. Germline CDR1 SGHRS, CDR2 YFSETQ. This CDR3 is built from 16 residues.

The V call is TRBV28, the J call TRBJ1-4; no clear D. The CDR3 is 14 residues long. Germline lookup yields CDR1 MDHEN and CDR2 SYDVKM. V lost 2 bases, J lost 7 bases, and 11 bases lay in between. Here the CDR3 reads CASSLPRLREKLFF. The CDR3 DNA reads TGTGCCAGCAGTTTACCCCGACTGCGTGAAAAACTGTTTTTT.

The chain has TRBV7-8 and TRBJ2-1; D gene unclear. This CDR3 is built from 14 residues. Trimming took off 5 bases at V and 6 bases at J, with 14 bases between the two ends. CDR1 is SGHVS, CDR2 FQNEAQ, per germline. The CDR3 DNA reads as TGTGCCAGCAGCCGAGGCCCCGACTCCAATGAGCAGTTCTTC. Protein product: CASSRGPDSNEQFF.

V gene TRBV6-5 combines with J gene TRBJ1-2; 7 nucleotides agree with TRBD1. V shed 6 bases and J 7 bases; nucleotides not matched to a gene: 8. Germline loops: CDR1 MNHEY, CDR2 SVGAGI. There are 13 residues in the CDR3. This chain's CDR3 is CASSLRGEGGYTF. In nucleotides, the CDR3 is TGTGCCAGCAGCCTCAGGGGGGAAGGTGGCTACACCTTC.

The chain carries TRBV28 and TRBJ1-5; D is uncertain. CDR1 and CDR2 (germline): MDHEN, SYDVKM. Trimming shortened V by 8 bases and J by 9 bases, and 5 bases separated the two germline ends. The CDR3 loop spans 9 amino acids. CDR3 nucleotides: TGTGCCAGCGGTCGGCCCCAGCATTTT. As protein: CASGRPQHF.

This clone was counted between two and nine times. The rearrangement joins TRBV4-2 to TRBJ2-5; no definite D call. CDR3 length: 14 amino acids. In germline, CDR1 is LGHNA, CDR2 YNFKEQ. Deletions cut 0 bases from V and 2 bases from J, with 7 bases between. CDR3 DNA sequence: TGTGCCAGCAGCCAAGATACGAGTCAAGAGACCCAGTACTTC. Amino acid sequence: CASSQDTSQETQYF.

This clone was counted only a few times. The CDR3 spells CASSPGQGWEPQHF. Here the CDR3 DNA reads TGTGCCAGCAGCCCCGGACAGGGTTGGGAGCCCCAGCATTTT. The V and J genes are TRBV27 and TRBJ1-5; TRBD1 agrees at 8 bases. The V segment lost 6 bases and the J segment 8 bases; nucleotides outside the gene matches: 9. This CDR3 comprises 14 residues. The germline V gene encodes CDR1 MNHEY and CDR2 SMNVEV (reference sequence).

The chain combines TRBV13 with TRBJ2-2; D is undetermined. Germline CDR1 reads PRHDT; CDR2 reads FYEKMQ (reference sequence). The CDR3 sequence is 14 residues long. V was trimmed by 5 bases and J by 0 bases, leaving 7 bases between them. The CDR3 DNA is TGTGCCAGCAGCCCCCAGACGAACACCGGGGAGCTGTTTTTT. This translates into CASSPQTNTGELFF. Combining the CDR3 with reference TRBV13 and TRBJ2-2 gives the whole variable domain AAGVIQSPRHLIKEKRETATLKCYPIPRHDTVYWYQQGPGQDPQFLISFYEKMQSDKGSIPDRFSAQQFSDYHSELNMSSLELGDSALYFCASSPQTNTGELFFGEGSRLTVL.

This clone was observed a single time. This chain joins TRBV7-2 and TRBJ2-1; 9 positions match TRBD2. With V trimmed by 3 bases and J by 9 bases, 6 bases remained unmatched. Germline V lookup: CDR1 SGHTA, CDR2 FQGNSA. The CDR3 length is 14 residues. The CDR3 region has the DNA TGTGCCAGCAGCTTGCGGGAGGGCCGGAGTGAGCAGTTCTTC. Translating it yields CASSLREGRSEQFF.

The V call is TRBV10-1, the J call TRBJ2-5; 11 nucleotides line up with TRBD2. CDR3 length equals 14 residues. Germline lookup yields CDR1 WNHNN and CDR2 SYGVQD (reference sequence). V trimming: 10 bases; J trimming: 2 bases; junction bases outside the gene matches: 6. The CDR3 spells CATRTSGRQETQYF. CDR3 nucleotides: TGCGCCACTAGGACTAGCGGGCGACAAGAGACCCAGTACTTC.

This sequence joins TRBV25-1 and TRBJ1-6; D uncertain. CDR1 is MGHDK and CDR2 is SYGVNS in the germline V gene. The CDR3 runs to 13 residues. V lost 0 bases to trimming and J lost 6 bases, with 3 bases between them. The CDR3 DNA reads TGTGCCAGCAGTGAATATAGTAATTCACCCCTCCACTTT. Protein sequence: CASSEYSNSPLHF.

This chain links TRBV24-1 with TRBJ2-5; the D gene is possibly TRBD1 (6 bases). The CDR3 is 14 residues long. CDR1 and CDR2 (germline): KGHDR, SFDVKD. V was pared by 4 bases and J by 1 base, with 9 bases between. CDR3 nucleotide sequence: TGTGCCACCAGTGAGTCCAGGGGCCAAGAGACCCAGTACTTC. This sequence encodes CATSESRGQETQYF.